A selection of T cell receptor beta chains follows, all from one sample in a study of CD8 T cells in Susac syndrome. One entry per CDR3 protein results from TCRdb running MiXCR on the immunoSEQ multiplex PCR reads. The sample consists of about 440,000 distinct CDR3 sequences, more than 80% of them appearing once. The specimen was CD8+ T cells from PBMCs. These receptors were taken from a human donor with multiple sclerosis. Each CDR3 is given without its conserved first and last residue. Size values are once, few and many counts, or a class for expanded clones, and some rows have none.

j_gene: TRBJ1-5; abundance: .; v_gene: TRBV5-4; CDR3aa: ASSLMGVDQPQH
j_gene: TRBJ2-1; abundance: .; v_gene: TRBV20-1; CDR3aa: STSPPLRALSSYNEQF
j_gene: TRBJ1-2; abundance: .; v_gene: TRBV6-5; CDR3aa: ATNRGQNQHYGYT
j_gene: TRBJ2-3; abundance: .; v_gene: TRBV5-1; CDR3aa: ASSRQDEADTQY
j_gene: TRBJ1-1; abundance: .; v_gene: TRBV30; CDR3aa: AWSAGTPEAF
j_gene: TRBJ2-7; abundance: .; v_gene: TRBV3-1; CDR3aa: ASSQQTSLAGQY
j_gene: TRBJ1-5; abundance: .; v_gene: TRBV27; CDR3aa: ASSLSGQGIQPQH
j_gene: TRBJ2-7; abundance: .; v_gene: TRBV13; CDR3aa: ASSLGQGAGNEQY
j_gene: TRBJ2-7; abundance: .; v_gene: TRBV10-3; CDR3aa: AIRDPDRAGTYEQY
j_gene: TRBJ2-5; abundance: .; v_gene: TRBV5-6; CDR3aa: ASSLGGAQETQY
j_gene: TRBJ1-5; abundance: once; v_gene: TRBV4-1; CDR3aa: ASSPGQGMGQPQH
j_gene: TRBJ2-1; abundance: .; v_gene: TRBV27; CDR3aa: ASSSDRRSSYNEQF
j_gene: TRBJ2-1; abundance: .; v_gene: TRBV14; CDR3aa: ASSPVTGQGVDEQF
j_gene: TRBJ2-1; abundance: .; v_gene: TRBV2; CDR3aa: ASTEGSNNNEQF
j_gene: TRBJ1-2; abundance: .; v_gene: TRBV24-1; CDR3aa: ATVRAGRPYGYT
j_gene: TRBJ1-2; abundance: .; v_gene: TRBV12-5; CDR3aa: ASGTGSGTYT
j_gene: TRBJ1-1; abundance: few; v_gene: TRBV6-1; CDR3aa: ASSPTDNTELKAF
j_gene: TRBJ2-6; abundance: .; v_gene: TRBV19; CDR3aa: ASSPWSTGDPGANVLT
j_gene: TRBJ1-1; abundance: .; v_gene: TRBV27; CDR3aa: ASIRTIGTEAF
j_gene: TRBJ2-1; abundance: .; v_gene: TRBV4-1; CDR3aa: ASSQDLASGMSGEQF
j_gene: TRBJ1-2; abundance: .; v_gene: TRBV6-5; CDR3aa: ASSPAMSTYT
j_gene: TRBJ2-7; abundance: .; v_gene: TRBV5-5; CDR3aa: ASRGGSNEQY
j_gene: TRBJ1-5; abundance: few; v_gene: TRBV6-1; CDR3aa: ASSITGQGDQPQH
j_gene: TRBJ2-7; abundance: .; v_gene: TRBV27; CDR3aa: ASSLTGNEQY